Shown below are 5 T cell receptor beta chains from a single sample sequenced in a study of T cell responses to AZD1222 COVID-19 vaccine. Sequenced by immunoSEQ multiplex PCR; TCRdb stores in-frame clones only, minus some. The sample comprises 150,000 to 200,000 clones, 92% of which are singletons, and 1.5% to 2% rests with the top ten. Here the sequenced sample was peripheral blood, taken 28 days after the second AZD1222 dose. The source of these receptors is an adult who received the AZD1222 COVID-19 vaccine.

The chain employs TRBV5-4 and TRBJ2-1; 8 nucleotides match TRBD2. CDR1 and CDR2 from the germline V gene are SGHNT and YYREEE (reference sequence). The CDR3 consists of 16 residues. V lost 2 bases, J lost 2 bases, and 6 bases stayed unmatched. CDR3 residues: CASSFGGGRTYNEQFF. The CDR3 DNA reads as TGTGCCAGCAGCTTTGGTGGCGGGAGGACCTACAATGAGCAGTTCTTC.

The chain is built from TRBV5-1 and TRBJ1-6, with D possibly being TRBD1 (5 bases). Germline V gives CDR1 SGHRS, CDR2 YFSETQ. With 4 bases removed from V and 6 bases from J, the gap between germline ends came to 17 bases. CDR3 size: 16 residues. The CDR3 DNA sequence: TGCGCCAGCAGCCGGGGAGACGGGCAGGGTAATTCACCCCTCCACTTT. Translation gives CASSRGDGQGNSPLHF.

The chain is built from TRBV20-1 and TRBJ2-7; D is ambiguous. V was pared by 3 bases and J by 0 bases, with 3 bases between. Germline V gives CDR1 DFQATT, CDR2 SNEGSKA (reference sequence). The CDR3 is 11 amino acids. The CDR3 reads CSASDSYEQYF. DNA of the CDR3: TGCAGTGCTAGCGACTCCTACGAGCAGTACTTC.

The chain recombines TRBV30 with TRBJ2-1; D gene unclear. The germline V gene encodes CDR1 GTSNPN and CDR2 SVGIG (reference sequence). The V gene lost 4 bases and the J gene lost 9 bases, with 10 bases spanning the gap. This CDR3 has 11 residues. For the CDR3, the DNA is TGTGCCTGGACCAGAGTGGGTGAGCAGTTCTTC. It yields the protein CAWTRVGEQFF.

J is TRBJ2-2 and V is TRBV7-2; D remains unclear. Trimming shortened V by 7 bases and J by 7 bases, and 10 bases separated the two germline ends. Germline values: CDR1 SGHTA, CDR2 FQGNSA. This CDR3 contains 12 residues. Here the CDR3 reads CASTPWSGELFF. The CDR3 nucleotides are TGTGCCAGCACCCCCTGGAGCGGGGAGCTGTTTTTT.